The rows below give T cell receptor beta chains drawn from one sample of a study of B cell selection in AIRE deficiency. The table came from immunoSEQ multiplex PCR; TCRdb's copy has only in-frame clones and leaves some out. The sample lists roughly 23,000 clones, about 93% occurring once. What was sequenced was CD4+CD25+ Tregs sorted from PBMCs. The receptors were sampled from a human donor in good health. The CDR3 runs from the conserved cysteine through the conserved F or W. Fields, in order: D gene, clone size, J gene, V gene, CDR3 length, CDR3 DNA, CDR3 protein. The D gene is left open where the match is weak. Clone size is stated in some rows and not others, as once, few, many or a class when expanded.

TRBD1	NA	TRBJ1-2	TRBV5-4	15	TGTGCCAGCAGTTGGGACAGGGGGCTTGGCTATGGCTACACCTTC	CASSWDRGLGYGYTF
TRBD1	NA	TRBJ1-1	TRBV6-1	14	TGTGCCAGCAGTTTGGGGACAGGAATCACTGAAGCTTTCTTT	CASSLGTGITEAFF
NA	once	TRBJ1-5	TRBV6-1	13	TGTGCCAGCAGCCTACAACTCGATCAGCCCCAGCATTTT	CASSLQLDQPQHF
NA	NA	TRBJ2-7	TRBV5-1	14	TGCGCCAGCAGCTTGGCAGGGGAGGGCTACGAGCAGTACTTC	CASSLAGEGYEQYF
NA	NA	TRBJ2-3	TRBV9	12	TGTGCCAGCAGCGTAGGGGTCGATACGCAGTATTTT	CASSVGVDTQYF
TRBD1	NA	TRBJ1-1	TRBV6-5	13	TGTGCCAGCAGTAAGGCAGGGGGATCCGAAGCTTTCTTT	CASSKAGGSEAFF
NA	NA	TRBJ1-2	TRBV14	15	TGTGCCAGCAGCCTCCTGGGGGGGGAGAACTATGGCTACACCTTC	CASSLLGGENYGYTF
NA	medium-sized	TRBJ2-7	TRBV7-2	14	TGTGCCAGCAGCTTAGATCCCTTCTCCTACGAGCAGTACTTC	CASSLDPFSYEQYF
TRBD1	NA	TRBJ1-5	TRBV2	15	TGTGCCAGCAGTTTGGACAGGGGGATAAATCAGCCCCAGCATTTT	CASSLDRGINQPQHF
NA	NA	TRBJ2-7	TRBV6-5	15	TGTGCCAGCAGTTACTCAGGGGGAAGCTTAAACGAGCAGTACTTC	CASSYSGGSLNEQYF